This TCR beta chain is drawn from a study of blood T cell repertoires in COVID-19. This CDR3 contains 16 residues. The germline V gene has CDR1 SGDLS and CDR2 YYNGEE. Trimming took 0 bases from V and 0 from J, leaving 12 bases between them. Method: immunoSEQ multiplex PCR; TCRdb's copy keeps in-frame clones and lacks some. Among over 110,000 clones listed, more than 75% were seen once. This chain joins TRBV9 and TRBJ1-1; D gene uncertain. Sequenced sample: peripheral blood. The TCR comes from a man older than 75 with acute or convalescent COVID-19. The CDR3 protein is CASSVGADLLNTEAFF. The CDR3 DNA reads as TGTGCCAGCAGCGTAGGGGCAGACCTATTGAACACTGAAGCTTTCTTT. The full variable domain, with the rest looked up from reference TRBV9 and TRBJ1-1, is DSGVTQTPKHLITATGQRVTLRCSPRSGDLSVYWYQQSLDQGLQFLIQYYNGEERAKGNILERFSAQQFPDLHSELNLSSLELGDSALYFCASSVGADLLNTEAFFGQGTRLTVV.